One and the same sample provided the 11 T cell receptor beta chains below, sequenced in a study of CD8 T cells in Susac syndrome. The authors reverse transcribed roughly 0.5 to 1 ug RNA with random hexamers. MiXCR, applied by TCRdb to the immunoSEQ multiplex PCR reads, yields one record per CDR3 protein. The sample records about 190,000 distinct CDR3 sequences, under 97% being singletons. Sequences were obtained from CD4+ T cells from PBMCs. Receptors were obtained from a human donor with Susac syndrome.

This chain uses TRBV6-5 with TRBJ2-2; possible D gene TRBD2, 5 bases. Germline CDR1 is MNHEY and CDR2 is SVGAGI. V was cut by 7 bases and J by 2 bases, with 11 bases left in between. This CDR3 is built from 14 residues. This CDR3 is CASTLGLNTGELFF. For the CDR3, the DNA is TGTGCCAGCACCCTTGGACTTAACACCGGGGAGCTGTTTTTT.

The J gene is TRBJ1-1, the V gene TRBV27; D gene unclear. The CDR3 sequence is 16 residues long. The germline CDR1 and CDR2 sequences are MNHEY and SMNVEV (reference sequence). V lost 3 bases, J lost 2 bases, and 16 bases lay in between. The chain's CDR3 is CASSFFGVMGNTEAFF. The CDR3 DNA is TGTGCCAGCAGTTTTTTTGGAGTGATGGGAAACACTGAAGCTTTCTTT.

The rearrangement uses TRBV20-1 and TRBJ2-7; D gene ambiguous. Deletions cut 0 bases from V and 9 bases from J, with 9 bases between. Germline lookup yields CDR1 DFQATT and CDR2 SNEGSKA (reference sequence). CDR3 size: 11 residues. CDR3 DNA: TGCAGTGCTAGAGATCGTCAATGGCAGTACTTC. Translation gives CSARDRQWQYF.

This clonotype was picked up one time. The chain links TRBV4-2 to TRBJ2-2, with D perhaps TRBD1 or TRBD2 (5 bases each). CDR3 size: 16 residues. Germline V gene sequence: CDR1 LGHNA, CDR2 YNFKEQ. V was clipped by 1 base and J by 5 bases, with 14 bases between them. The CDR3 here is CASSQVVGPGTGELFF. In DNA, the CDR3 is TGTGCCAGCAGCCAAGTCGTGGGACCCGGTACCGGGGAGCTGTTTTTT.

The gene calls are TRBV4-2 and TRBJ2-1; possible D gene TRBD1, 6 bases. The CDR3 is 15 residues long. V lost 2 bases and J lost 2, with 10 bases in between. Germline CDR1 reads LGHNA; CDR2 reads YNFKEQ. CDR3 protein: CASSQNRQAYNEQFF. In nucleotides, the CDR3 is TGTGCCAGCAGCCAAAACCGACAGGCCTACAATGAGCAGTTCTTC.

The genes are TRBV5-1 and TRBJ2-2, with TRBD2 as a possible D gene (6 bases). The V gene's germline CDR1 is SGHRS and CDR2 YFSETQ. V shed 7 bases and J shed 4 bases, with 11 bases lying between them. The CDR3 runs to 13 residues. The DNA for the CDR3 is TGCGCCAGCGGGGGACTCCTCACCGGGGAGCTGTTTTTT. Its protein is CASGGLLTGELFF.

The chain joins TRBV5-1 to TRBJ2-3; D is ambiguous. With 4 bases removed from V and 0 bases from J, the gap between germline ends came to 18 bases. This CDR3 contains 17 residues. Germline CDR1 and CDR2: SGHRS and YFSETQ. CDR3 region: CASSQNPSSSSTDTQYF. The CDR3 DNA follows: TGCGCCAGCAGCCAAAATCCAAGCAGTTCTAGCACAGATACGCAGTATTTT.

J is TRBJ2-2 and V is TRBV5-1; 7 positions agree with TRBD1. Germline CDR1 reads SGHRS; CDR2 reads YFSETQ. CDR3 size: 16 residues. The V gene end was trimmed by 4 bases and the J gene end by 0 bases; junction bases not matched to a gene: 6. CDR3 nucleotide sequence: TGCGCCAGCAGCGAGAGACAGGGAGCGAACACCGGGGAGCTGTTTTTT. It specifies CASSERQGANTGELFF.

The chain has TRBV5-1 and TRBJ2-1, with 11 bases aligning to TRBD2. Germline values: CDR1 SGHRS, CDR2 YFSETQ. The CDR3 spans 16 residues. V dropped 3 bases and J dropped 6; count of bases not matched to a gene: 8. The CDR3 DNA reads TGCGCCAGCAGCTGGGGCCTAGCGGGGGGAGTCAATGAGCAGTTCTTC. This gives the protein CASSWGLAGGVNEQFF.

The chain recombines TRBV4-2 with TRBJ2-5; TRBD2 matches 11 bases. Losses at the gene ends were 6 bases for V and 3 bases for J; bases not matched to a gene: 9. The CDR3 is made up of 16 amino acids. Germline CDR1 reads LGHNA; CDR2 reads YNFKEQ. Written as DNA, the CDR3 is TGTGCCAGCAGGTCTTTTACTAGCGGGGGAGAAGAGACCCAGTACTTC. The encoded protein is CASRSFTSGGEETQYF.

The chain couples TRBV9 to TRBJ2-3; TRBD2 matches at 10 bases. Germline V lookup: CDR1 SGDLS, CDR2 YYNGEE. This CDR3 comprises 15 residues. The V and J ends lost 4 bases and 4 bases, in that order; junction bases with no gene match: 6. The CDR3 nucleotides are TGTGCCAGCAGCCCCGAGCGGGGGGGCGCAGATACGCAGTATTTT. It is translated as CASSPERGGADTQYF. Drawing the rest from reference TRBV9 and TRBJ2-3, the complete variable domain is DSGVTQTPKHLITATGQRVTLRCSPRSGDLSVYWYQQSLDQGLQFLIQYYNGEERAKGNILERFSAQQFPDLHSELNLSSLELGDSALYFCASSPERGGADTQYFGPGTRLTVL.